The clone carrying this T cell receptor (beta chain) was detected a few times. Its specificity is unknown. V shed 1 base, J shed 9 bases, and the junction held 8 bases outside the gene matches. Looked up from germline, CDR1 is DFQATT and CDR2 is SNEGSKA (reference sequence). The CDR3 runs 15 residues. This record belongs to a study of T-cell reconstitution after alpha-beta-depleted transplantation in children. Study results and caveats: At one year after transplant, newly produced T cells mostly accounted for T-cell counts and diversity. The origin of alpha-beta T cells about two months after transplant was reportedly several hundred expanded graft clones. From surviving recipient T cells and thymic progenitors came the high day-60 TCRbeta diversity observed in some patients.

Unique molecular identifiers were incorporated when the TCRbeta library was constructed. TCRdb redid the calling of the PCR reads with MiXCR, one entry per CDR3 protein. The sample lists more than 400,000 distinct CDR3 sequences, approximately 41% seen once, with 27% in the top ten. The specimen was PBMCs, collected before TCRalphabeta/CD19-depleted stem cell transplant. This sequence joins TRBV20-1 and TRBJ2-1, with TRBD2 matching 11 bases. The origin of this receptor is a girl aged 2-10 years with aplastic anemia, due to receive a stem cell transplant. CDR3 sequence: CSARGLAGLRGEQFF. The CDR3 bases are TGCAGTGCTAGAGGACTAGCGGGATTAAGGGGTGAGCAGTTCTTC.